These T cell receptor beta chains were read from a single sample in a study of T cell responses to AZD1222 COVID-19 vaccine. Method: immunoSEQ multiplex PCR; TCRdb's copy keeps in-frame clones and lacks some. The table records 150,000 to 200,000 clones, 85% to 95% of them present only once. This material consisted of peripheral blood, taken on day 0 of AZD1222 vaccination. These receptors originate from an adult in good health. Each CDR3 is given with its conserved first and last residue. The D gene is left open where the match is weak. Clone size appears in some rows only: once, few, many, or a class for an expanded clone.

j_call clone_size v_call d_call cdr3_aa cdr3_nt
TRBJ1-5 - TRBV28 - CASSLLAGSQPQHF TGTGCCAGCAGTTTATTGGCCGGGAGTCAGCCCCAGCATTTT
TRBJ2-7 - TRBV6-5 TRBD2 CASSYSSSGTYEQYF TGTGCCAGCAGTTACTCGTCTAGCGGTACATACGAGCAGTACTTC
TRBJ2-1 - TRBV19 TRBD2 CASSGGTSPSGEQFF TGTGCCAGTAGTGGGGGGACTAGCCCCAGTGGAGAGCAGTTCTTC
TRBJ1-1 - TRBV7-8 - CASSPGTANTEAFF TGTGCCAGCAGCCCCGGTACAGCGAACACTGAAGCTTTCTTT
TRBJ2-1 - TRBV29-1 - CSVDLLALSYNEQFF TGCAGCGTTGACCTACTAGCACTGAGCTACAATGAGCAGTTCTTC
TRBJ1-4 once TRBV28 - CASREAGDGNEKLFF TGTGCCAGCAGAGAAGCAGGGGATGGTAATGAAAAACTGTTTTTT
TRBJ2-5 - TRBV18 - CASSPQVRGKETQYF TGTGCCAGCTCACCACAAGTCCGGGGGAAGGAGACCCAGTACTTC
TRBJ1-2 - TRBV15 - CATSRDSVTYGYTF TGTGCCACCAGCAGAGATTCCGTTACTTATGGCTACACCTTC
TRBJ1-1 - TRBV5-4 - CASSLGHRGMNTEAFF TGTGCCAGCAGCTTGGGTCACCGGGGCATGAACACTGAAGCTTTCTTT
TRBJ1-4 - TRBV28 - CASSFTAKKLFF TGTGCCAGCAGTTTCACGGCAAAAAAACTGTTTTTT
TRBJ2-1 - TRBV10-3 - CAIGGQSYNEQFF TGTGCCATCGGCGGACAGAGTTACAATGAGCAGTTCTTC
TRBJ2-7 - TRBV6-1 TRBD2 CASSELAGHYEQYF TGTGCCAGCAGTGAACTAGCGGGACACTACGAGCAGTACTTC
TRBJ1-4 once TRBV6-5 - CASSYEGWGEKLFF TGTGCCAGCAGTTACGAGGGGTGGGGTGAAAAACTGTTTTTT